Below are 14 T cell receptor beta chains sequenced from a single sample in a study of T cells in Graves' hyperthyroidism and ophthalmopathy. RNA transcripts gave rise to amplified TCR beta CDR3 regions. RT-PCR in the first round (using the HTBI primer set) targeted the TCR CDR3. TCRdb used MiXCR to reprocess the multiplex PCR reads, holding one entry per CDR3 protein. The repertoire holds fewer than 650,000 distinct CDR3 sequences, with around 15% as singletons. The specimen sequenced was blood. Receptor source: a middle-aged woman with Graves' hyperthyroidism.

The V gene is TRBV7-3, the J gene TRBJ2-2, with D maybe TRBD1 (5 bases). CDR1 and CDR2 (germline): SGHTA, FQGTGA. This CDR3 region has 16 residues. Trimming stripped 4 bases from V and 3 bases from J, with 15 bases between. The CDR3 DNA sequence: TGTGCCAGCAGCTGGGGCCCTCCGAGAGACACCGGGGAGCTGTTTTTT. Amino acid sequence: CASSWGPPRDTGELFF. Filled out from reference TRBV7-3 and TRBJ2-2, the complete variable domain reads GAGVSQTPSNKVTEKGKYVELRCDPISGHTALYWYRQSLGQGPEFLIYFQGTGAADDSGLPNDRFFAVRPEGSVSTLKIQRTERGDSAVYLCASSWGPPRDTGELFFGEGSRLTVL.

The chain is built from TRBV28 and TRBJ2-5; D not resolved. CDR1 is MDHEN, CDR2 SYDVKM, per germline. The V and J ends lost 8 bases and 3 bases respectively, with 10 bases between them. The CDR3 runs to 12 residues. CDR3 sequence: CASSPSEETQYF. CDR3 in DNA: TGTGCCAGCTCACCAAGTGAAGAGACCCAGTACTTC.

V is TRBV6-2 or TRBV6-3 and J is TRBJ2-3; 15 bases map to TRBD2. The germline V gene has CDR1 MNHEY and CDR2 SVGEGT. The CDR3 is 18 amino acids. Germline trimming cut 6 bases from V and 5 bases from J; bases unmatched to any gene: 12. CDR3 protein: CASSQGLAGGKREDTQYF. In DNA, the CDR3 is TGTGCCAGCAGCCAGGGACTAGCGGGAGGAAAACGGGAAGATACGCAGTATTTT.

Written as DNA, the CDR3 is TGTGCCACCAGCCCCGAGACAGATACGCAGTATTTT. Amino acids: CATSPETDTQYF. The rearrangement uses TRBV15 and TRBJ2-3; D is uncertain. The CDR3 totals 12 residues. Germline V lookup: CDR1 LNHNV, CDR2 YYDKDF (reference sequence). V lost 5 bases, J lost 3 bases, and 6 bases lay in between.

This clonotype occurred many times. J is TRBJ2-7 and V is TRBV12-3 or TRBV12-4, with D maybe TRBD1 (5 bases). Trimming shortened V by 3 bases and J by 6 bases, and 18 bases separated the two germline ends. The CDR3 length is 15 residues. CDR3 nucleotides: TGTGCCAGCAGTTTTATCCAGGGCACGTCTGCCGAGCAGTACTTC. Its translation: CASSFIQGTSAEQYF.

The chain links TRBV20-1 to TRBJ2-2, with 10 nucleotides matching TRBD1. The CDR3 loop spans 14 amino acids. CDR1 is DFQATT and CDR2 is SNEGSKA in the germline V gene (reference sequence). V gave up 5 bases and J gave up 4 bases; unmatched junction bases: 4. As DNA, the CDR3 is TGCAGTGCTCCCGGGACAGGGGCCACCGGGGAGCTGTTTTTT. It translates to CSAPGTGATGELFF.

At least ten counts were recorded for this clonotype. The chain couples TRBV12-3 or TRBV12-4 to TRBJ1-5, with D hard to call. V shed 0 bases and J shed 5 bases, with 5 bases lying between them. This CDR3 spans 13 amino acids. The CDR3 region has the DNA TGTGCCAGCAGTTTAGCGCGAGATCAGCCCCAGCATTTT. Translated: CASSLARDQPQHF.

The CDR3 sequence: CASSHGLAPNEQFF. The CDR3 DNA reads as TGTGCCAGCAGCCACGGACTAGCCCCCAATGAGCAGTTCTTC. This chain links TRBV5-6 with TRBJ2-1; 8 bases line up with TRBD2. Trimming removed 4 bases from V and 6 bases from J; junction bases left unmatched: 6. The germline V gene has CDR1 SGHDT and CDR2 YYEEEE. The CDR3 runs to 14 residues.

This clonotype was counted at least ten times. The chain joins TRBV2 to TRBJ2-7; 9 positions agree with TRBD2. CDR1 SNHLY and CDR2 FYNNEI come from the germline V gene. Trimming removed 1 base from V and 2 bases from J; junction bases left unmatched: 12. CDR3 length equals 18 residues. CDR3 region: CASSEGLAGAPSPYEQYF. CDR3 DNA: TGTGCCAGCAGTGAAGGGTTAGCGGGAGCCCCAAGCCCCTACGAGCAGTACTTC.

This clonotype was seen ten or more times. The gene calls are TRBV12-3 or TRBV12-4 and TRBJ1-1; no firm D call. The CDR3 covers 11 residues. Trimming cost V 6 bases and J 8 bases, with 10 bases left between them. CDR3 coding DNA: TGTGCCAGCAGCCCCCGGAACGAAGCTTTCTTT. It specifies CASSPRNEAFF.

This clonotype occurred a few times. This sequence joins TRBV9 and TRBJ2-5; no clear D. Germline lookup yields CDR1 SGDLS and CDR2 YYNGEE. The CDR3 is 13 residues long. Between the trimmed V and J ends, which lost 0 bases and 4 bases, there was a span of 7 bases. CDR3 sequence: CASSVDNGETQYF. The CDR3 DNA sequence: TGTGCCAGCAGCGTAGATAACGGAGAGACCCAGTACTTC.

This clonotype has at least ten counts. The chain employs TRBV20-1 and TRBJ2-1, with a possible D match to TRBD1 (6 bases). The ends were cut back, 1 base at V and 3 bases at J, with 10 bases in the middle. CDR1 and CDR2 from the germline V gene are DFQATT and SNEGSKA (reference sequence). This CDR3 has 14 residues. CDR3: CSARGRQVYNEQFF. The CDR3, as DNA: TGCAGTGCTAGAGGACGACAGGTCTACAATGAGCAGTTCTTC.

This clonotype was counted a single time. This could be a read error, since a much larger clone is one nucleotide away. This chain connects TRBV11-2 to TRBJ1-4; 7 nucleotides agree with TRBD1. The V gene's germline CDR1 is SGHAT and CDR2 FQNNGV. Losses at the gene ends were 7 bases for V and 8 bases for J; bases not matched to a gene: 13. The CDR3 runs to 15 residues. The CDR3 sequence: CASNTQPGGSEKLFF. The CDR3 coding sequence is TGTGCCAGCAACACCCAACCAGGGGGAAGCGAAAAACTGTTTTTT.

This clonotype was observed at least ten times. The chain recombines TRBV5-8 with TRBJ2-3; D is perhaps TRBD2 (6 bases). CDR1 is SGHTS and CDR2 is YDEGEE in the germline V gene. CDR3 length: 13 amino acids. V was clipped by 4 bases and J by 3 bases, with 9 bases between them. The CDR3, as DNA: TGTGCCAGCAGCCGGAGGGGTACAGATACGCAGTATTTT. The encoded protein is CASSRRGTDTQYF. The complete variable domain, with remaining parts taken from reference TRBV5-8 and TRBJ2-3, reads EAGVTQSPTHLIKTRGQQATLRCSPISGHTSVYWYQQALGLGLQFLLWYDEGEERNRGNFPPRFSGRQFPNYSSELNVNALELEDSALYLCASSRRGTDTQYFGPGTRLTVL.